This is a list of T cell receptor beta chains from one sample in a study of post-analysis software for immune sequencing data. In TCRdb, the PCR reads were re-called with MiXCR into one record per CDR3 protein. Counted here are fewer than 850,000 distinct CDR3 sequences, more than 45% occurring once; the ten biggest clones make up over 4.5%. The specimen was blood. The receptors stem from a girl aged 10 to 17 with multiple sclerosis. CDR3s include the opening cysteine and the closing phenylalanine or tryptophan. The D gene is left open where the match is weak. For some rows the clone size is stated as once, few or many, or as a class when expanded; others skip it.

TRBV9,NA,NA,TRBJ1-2,TGTGCCAGCAGCTCGCGGACGGGTTATGGCTACACCTTC,CASSSRTGYGYTF
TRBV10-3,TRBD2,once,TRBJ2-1,TGTGCCATCAGTGAGCCATTAACGGGAGGGGTAAATGAGCAGTTCTTC,CAISEPLTGGVNEQFF
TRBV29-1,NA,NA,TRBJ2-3,TGCAGCGTTATCAACCTTTCTCCAGGGAAAGACTCAGATACGCAGTATTTT,CSVINLSPGKDSDTQYF
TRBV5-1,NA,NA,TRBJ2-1,TGCGCCAGCAGCCAGGGACTGGGCTTCCCTGAGCAGTTCTTC,CASSQGLGFPEQFF
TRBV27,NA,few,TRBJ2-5,TGTGCCAGCAGTTTACGGCTAGAGCCGGAGACCCAGTACTTC,CASSLRLEPETQYF
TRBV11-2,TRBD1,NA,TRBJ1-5,TGTGCCAGCAGCAGCTGGGCCGGGACAGGGGGCAGTCAGCCCCAGCATTTT,CASSSWAGTGGSQPQHF
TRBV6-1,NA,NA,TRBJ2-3,TGTGCCAGCGTGAAGGGGTCCGATACGCAGTATTTT,CASVKGSDTQYF
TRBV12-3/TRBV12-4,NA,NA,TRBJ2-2,TGTGCCAGCAGTTTCGGGACACCGGGCACCGGGGAGCTGTTTTTT,CASSFGTPGTGELFF
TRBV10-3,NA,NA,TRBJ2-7,TGTGCCATCAGTGAGTCGAAACTTAGCTCCTACGAGCAGTACTTC,CAISESKLSSYEQYF
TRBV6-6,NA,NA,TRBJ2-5,TGTGCCACCGCACCAGGGTACCAAGAGACCCAGTACTTC,CATAPGYQETQYF
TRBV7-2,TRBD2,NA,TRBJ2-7,TGTGCCAGCAGCCATCCGTTAGGTAGCGGGATCTCCTACGAGCAGTACTTC,CASSHPLGSGISYEQYF
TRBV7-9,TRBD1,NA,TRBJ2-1,TGTGCACTTGAGACAGGGCCATACTCCTACAATGAGCAGTTCTTC,CALETGPYSYNEQFF
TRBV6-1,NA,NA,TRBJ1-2,TGTGCCAGCAGTGAAGCCCCGCGGGGCTACACCTTC,CASSEAPRGYTF
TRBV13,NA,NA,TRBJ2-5,TGTGCCAGCAGCCCGGGGCGGCAAGAGACCCAGTACTTC,CASSPGRQETQYF
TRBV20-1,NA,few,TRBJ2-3,TGCAGTGCTAGGTGGAGGGGCACAGATACGCAGTATTTT,CSARWRGTDTQYF
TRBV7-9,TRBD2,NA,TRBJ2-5,TGTGCCAGCAGCTGGACTAGCGGGAGAGAGACCCAGTACTTC,CASSWTSGRETQYF
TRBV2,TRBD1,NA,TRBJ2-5,TGTGCCAGCAGTGGACAGGGGGAAGGGCAGTACTTC,CASSGQGEGQYF
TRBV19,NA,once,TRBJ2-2,TGTGCCAGTGGCGGGATACTCACCGGGGAGCTGTTTTTT,CASGGILTGELFF
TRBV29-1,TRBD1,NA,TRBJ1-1,TGCAGCGTGGGTAGCAGGGGGACCACTGAAGCTTTCTTT,CSVGSRGTTEAFF
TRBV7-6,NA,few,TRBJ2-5,TGTGCCAGCAGCTTAGGGCCGACTAGAGGAGAGACCCAGTACTTC,CASSLGPTRGETQYF
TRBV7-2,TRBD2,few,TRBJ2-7,TGTGCCAGCAGCGAACTAGCGGGAACCTACGAGCAGTACTTC,CASSELAGTYEQYF
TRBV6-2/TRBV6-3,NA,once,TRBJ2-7,TGTGCCAGCAGTTACTCGAGGGGCAGTTTGACCTACGAGCAGTACTTC,CASSYSRGSLTYEQYF
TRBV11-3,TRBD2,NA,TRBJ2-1,TGTGCCAGCAGCTCCGGACTAGCGGGAGTCGTATACAATGAGCAGTTCTTC,CASSSGLAGVVYNEQFF
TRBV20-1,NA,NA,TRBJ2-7,TGCAGTGCTAAGGTCCTGAACTACGAGCAGTACTTC,CSAKVLNYEQYF
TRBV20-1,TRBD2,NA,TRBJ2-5,TGCAGTGCTCCCCGCCCGGGGGGGGAGACCCAGTACTTC,CSAPRPGGETQYF
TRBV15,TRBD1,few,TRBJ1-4,TGTGCCACCAGCAAAATTACCGGGACAACAGGGGATAATGAAAAACTGTTTTTT,CATSKITGTTGDNEKLFF
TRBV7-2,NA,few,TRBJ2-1,TGTGCCAGCAGCTCCCGAATGGGTCACAATGAGCAGTTCTTC,CASSSRMGHNEQFF
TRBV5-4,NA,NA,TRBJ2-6,TGTGCCAGCAGCCCCGACCCGACAGGCAGCTCTGGGGCCAACGTCCTGACTTTC,CASSPDPTGSSGANVLTF
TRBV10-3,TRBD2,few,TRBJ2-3,TGTGCCACACGGGATAGCGGGGCAGATACGCAGTATTTT,CATRDSGADTQYF
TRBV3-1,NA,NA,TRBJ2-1,TGTGCCAGCAGCCAAGATGCCCAGCGGAGTTCCTACAATGAGCAGTTCTTC,CASSQDAQRSSYNEQFF
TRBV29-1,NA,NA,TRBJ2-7,TGCAGAAATAGACAGGCGACGGCCTACGAGCAGTACTTC,CRNRQATAYEQYF
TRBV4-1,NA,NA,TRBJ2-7,TGCGCCAGCAGCCTTAAGGCCGGGAGTTCCTACGAGCAGTACTTC,CASSLKAGSSYEQYF
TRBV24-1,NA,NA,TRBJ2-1,TGTGCCACCAGTGATCACGGGGCGGGACCCTTTGACGATGAGCAGTTCTTC,CATSDHGAGPFDDEQFF
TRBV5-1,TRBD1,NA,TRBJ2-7,TGCGCCAGCAGCCCCCTAGGACAGGGTAGCTCCTACGAGCAGTACTTC,CASSPLGQGSSYEQYF
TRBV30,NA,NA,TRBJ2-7,TGTGCCTGGAGGATGGGGCTCGAGCAGTACTTC,CAWRMGLEQYF
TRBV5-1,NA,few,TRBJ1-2,TGCGCCAGCAACTTGGGTCCTAACTATGGCTACACCTTC,CASNLGPNYGYTF
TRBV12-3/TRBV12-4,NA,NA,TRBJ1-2,TGTGCCAGCAGTTTAGTGGGGGGCCCCGGCCCTGGCTACACCTTC,CASSLVGGPGPGYTF
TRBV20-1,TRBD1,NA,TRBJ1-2,TGCAGTGCCCACATCAGGGGGGGGTATGGCTACACCTTC,CSAHIRGGYGYTF
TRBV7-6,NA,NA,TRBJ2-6,TGTGCCAGCAGCTTAGCGATAGGGTGGGCCAACGTCCTGACTTTC,CASSLAIGWANVLTF
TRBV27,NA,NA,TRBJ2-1,TGTGCCAGCAGTTTTAATTTAGCATCTGGTGAGCAGTTCTTC,CASSFNLASGEQFF
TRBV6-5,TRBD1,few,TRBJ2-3,TGTGCCAGCAGGATCGGGACAGGCCAGAGCACAGATACGCAGTATTTT,CASRIGTGQSTDTQYF
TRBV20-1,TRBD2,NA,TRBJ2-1,TGCAGTGCCATGGGACTAGCGGAAAGCTCCTACAATGAGCAGTTCTTC,CSAMGLAESSYNEQFF
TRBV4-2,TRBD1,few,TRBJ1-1,TGTGCCAGCAGCCACGGACAGGGAGCATTTGAAGCTTTCTTT,CASSHGQGAFEAFF
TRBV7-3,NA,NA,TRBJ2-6,TGTGCCAGCAGCCCTAGGGCGCAAGCTGGGGCCAACGTCCTGACTTTC,CASSPRAQAGANVLTF
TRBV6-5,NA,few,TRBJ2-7,TGTGCCAGCAGCTATACCAGGGCGCCTGACTACGAGCAGTACTTC,CASSYTRAPDYEQYF
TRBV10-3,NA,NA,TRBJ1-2,TGTGCCATCAGTGAGTCTACCTTCTATGGCTACACCTTC,CAISESTFYGYTF
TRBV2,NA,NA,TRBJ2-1,TGTGCCAGTTACCAGAGCGGATCCGTCTACAATGAGCAGTTCTTC,CASYQSGSVYNEQFF
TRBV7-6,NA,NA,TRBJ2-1,TGTGCCAGCAGCTCCCTGCCGGGGTTCTCCTCCTTTTACAATGAGCAGTTCTTC,CASSSLPGFSSFYNEQFF
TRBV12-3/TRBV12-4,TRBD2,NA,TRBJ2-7,TGTGCCAGCAGTCACGATTTAGCGGGAAACGAGCAGTACTTC,CASSHDLAGNEQYF
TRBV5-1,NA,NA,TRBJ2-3,TGCGCCAGCAGCTTGGCCTATGGGACAGATACGCAGTATTTT,CASSLAYGTDTQYF
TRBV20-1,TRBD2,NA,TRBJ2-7,TGCAGTGCTAGGGATGTCGTCCGGGAGGCCACCTACGAGCAGTACTTC,CSARDVVREATYEQYF
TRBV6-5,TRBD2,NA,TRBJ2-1,TGTGCCAGCAGTTACTCGGGGACTAGCGGGGGGGACAATGAGCAGTTCTTC,CASSYSGTSGGDNEQFF
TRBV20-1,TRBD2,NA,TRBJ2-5,TGCAGTGCTAGAGATCCAGCGGGAGATCTAGAGACCCAGTACTTC,CSARDPAGDLETQYF
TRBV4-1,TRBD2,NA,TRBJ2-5,TGCGCCAGCAGCCAAGACGGCGGGAGTTGGACCCAGTACTTC,CASSQDGGSWTQYF
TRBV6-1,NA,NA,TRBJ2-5,TGTGCCAGCAGCAGGGACTCGGGGTGGAAGACCCAGTACTTC,CASSRDSGWKTQYF